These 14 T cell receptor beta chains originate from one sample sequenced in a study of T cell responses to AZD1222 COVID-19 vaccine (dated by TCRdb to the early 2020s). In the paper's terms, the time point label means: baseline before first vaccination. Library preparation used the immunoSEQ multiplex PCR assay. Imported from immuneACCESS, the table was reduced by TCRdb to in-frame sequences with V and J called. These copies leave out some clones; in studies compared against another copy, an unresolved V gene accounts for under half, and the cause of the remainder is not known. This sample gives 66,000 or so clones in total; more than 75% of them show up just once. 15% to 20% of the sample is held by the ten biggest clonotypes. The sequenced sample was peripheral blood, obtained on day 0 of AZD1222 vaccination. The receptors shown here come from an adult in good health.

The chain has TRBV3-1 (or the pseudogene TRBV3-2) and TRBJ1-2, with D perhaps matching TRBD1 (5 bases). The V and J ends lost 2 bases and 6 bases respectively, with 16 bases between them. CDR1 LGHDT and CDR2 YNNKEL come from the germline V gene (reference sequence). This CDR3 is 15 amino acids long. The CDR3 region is CASSQSPGVTHGYTF. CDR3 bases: TGTGCCAGCAGCCAATCCCCGGGGGTCACGCATGGCTACACCTTC.

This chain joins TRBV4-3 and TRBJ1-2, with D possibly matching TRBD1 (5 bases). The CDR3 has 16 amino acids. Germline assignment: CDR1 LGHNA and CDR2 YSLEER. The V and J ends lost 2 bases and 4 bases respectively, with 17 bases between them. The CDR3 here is CASSQTGTQLGYGYTF. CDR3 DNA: TGCGCCAGCAGCCAAACCGGGACCCAGCTAGGCTATGGCTACACCTTC.

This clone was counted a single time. CDR3 loop: CASSSLHRGVTGELFF. For the CDR3, the DNA is TGTGCCAGCAGCTCCCTTCACAGGGGGGTCACCGGGGAGCTGTTTTTT. The chain carries TRBV7-2 and TRBJ2-2; 8 bases agree with TRBD1. Per germline, CDR1 SGHTA and CDR2 FQGNSA. The CDR3 has 16 amino acids. Losses at the gene ends were 4 bases for V and 4 bases for J; bases not matched to a gene: 8.

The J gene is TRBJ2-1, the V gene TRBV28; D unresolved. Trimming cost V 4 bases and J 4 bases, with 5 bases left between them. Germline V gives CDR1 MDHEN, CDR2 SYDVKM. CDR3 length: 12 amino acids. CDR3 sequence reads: CASSWGYNEQFF. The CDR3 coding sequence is TGTGCCAGCAGTTGGGGTTACAATGAGCAGTTCTTC.

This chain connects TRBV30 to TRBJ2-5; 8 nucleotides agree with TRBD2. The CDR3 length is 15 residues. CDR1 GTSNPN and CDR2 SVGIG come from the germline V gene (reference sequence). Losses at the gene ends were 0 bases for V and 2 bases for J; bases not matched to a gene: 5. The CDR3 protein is CAWSVNGGEQETQYF. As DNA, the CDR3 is TGTGCCTGGAGTGTAAACGGGGGGGAGCAAGAGACCCAGTACTTC.

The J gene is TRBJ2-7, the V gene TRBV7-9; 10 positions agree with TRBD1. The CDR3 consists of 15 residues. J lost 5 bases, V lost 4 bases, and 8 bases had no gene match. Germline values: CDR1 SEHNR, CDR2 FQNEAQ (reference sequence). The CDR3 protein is CASSSRQGAWDEQYF. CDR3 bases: TGTGCCAGCAGCTCGCGACAGGGGGCGTGGGACGAGCAGTACTTC.

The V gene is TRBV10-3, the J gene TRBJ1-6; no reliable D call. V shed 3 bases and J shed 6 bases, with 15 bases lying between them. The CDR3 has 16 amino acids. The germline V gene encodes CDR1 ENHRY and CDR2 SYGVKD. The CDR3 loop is CAISENVGVSNSPLHF. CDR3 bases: TGTGCCATCAGTGAAAATGTGGGAGTTAGTAATTCACCCCTCCACTTT.

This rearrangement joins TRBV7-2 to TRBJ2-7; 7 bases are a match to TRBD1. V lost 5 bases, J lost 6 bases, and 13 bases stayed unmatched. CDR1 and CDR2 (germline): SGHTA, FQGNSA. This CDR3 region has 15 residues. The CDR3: CASSLSTGVVSEQYF. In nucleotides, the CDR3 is TGTGCCAGCAGCCTATCAACAGGGGTTGTTAGCGAGCAGTACTTC. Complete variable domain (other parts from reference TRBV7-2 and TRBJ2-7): GAGVSQSPSNKVTEKGKDVELRCDPISGHTALYWYRQSLGQGLEFLIYFQGNSAPDKSGLPSDRFSAERTGGSVSTLTIQRTQQEDSAVYLCASSLSTGVVSEQYFGPGTRLTVT.

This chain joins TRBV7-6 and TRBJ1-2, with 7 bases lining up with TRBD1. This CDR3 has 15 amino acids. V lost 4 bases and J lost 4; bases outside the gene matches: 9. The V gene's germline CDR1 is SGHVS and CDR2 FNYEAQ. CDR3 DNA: TGTGCCAGCAGCTCCTCCCGGGACAGCTTCTATGGCTACACCTTC. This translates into CASSSSRDSFYGYTF.

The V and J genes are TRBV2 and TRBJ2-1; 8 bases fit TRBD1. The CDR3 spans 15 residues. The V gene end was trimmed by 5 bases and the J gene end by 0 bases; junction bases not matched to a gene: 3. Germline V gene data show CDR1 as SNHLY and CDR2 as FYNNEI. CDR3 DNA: TGTGCCAGCAGTTTCGACAGGGGCTCCTACAATGAGCAGTTCTTC. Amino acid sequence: CASSFDRGSYNEQFF. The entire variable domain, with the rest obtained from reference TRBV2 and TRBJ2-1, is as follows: EPEVTQTPSHQVTQMGQEVILRCVPISNHLYFYWYRQILGQKVEFLVSFYNNEISEKSEIFDDQFSVERPDGSNFTLKIRSTKLEDSAMYFCASSFDRGSYNEQFFGPGTRLTVL.

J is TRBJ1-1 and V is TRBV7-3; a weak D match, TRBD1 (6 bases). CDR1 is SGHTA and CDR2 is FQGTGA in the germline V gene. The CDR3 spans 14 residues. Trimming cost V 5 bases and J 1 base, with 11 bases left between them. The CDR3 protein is CASSIGQTNTEAFF. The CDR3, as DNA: TGTGCCAGCAGCATTGGACAGACGAACACTGAAGCTTTCTTT.

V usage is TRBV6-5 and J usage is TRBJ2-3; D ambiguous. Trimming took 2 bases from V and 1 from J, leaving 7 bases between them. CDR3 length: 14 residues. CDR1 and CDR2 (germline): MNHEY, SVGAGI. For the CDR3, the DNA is TGTGCCAGCAGTTACGGTACAGGCACAGATACGCAGTATTTT. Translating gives CASSYGTGTDTQYF.

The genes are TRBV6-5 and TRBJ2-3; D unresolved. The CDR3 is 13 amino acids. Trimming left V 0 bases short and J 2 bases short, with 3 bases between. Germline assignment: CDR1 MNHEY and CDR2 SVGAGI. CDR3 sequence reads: CASSYSPTDTQYF. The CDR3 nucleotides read TGTGCCAGCAGTTACTCCCCCACAGATACGCAGTATTTT.

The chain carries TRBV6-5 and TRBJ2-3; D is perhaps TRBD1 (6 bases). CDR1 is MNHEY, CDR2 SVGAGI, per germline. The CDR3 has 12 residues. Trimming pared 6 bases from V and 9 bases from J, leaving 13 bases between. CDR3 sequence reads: CASRQQGTTQYF. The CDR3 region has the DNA TGTGCCAGCAGACAACAGGGTACGACGCAGTATTTT.